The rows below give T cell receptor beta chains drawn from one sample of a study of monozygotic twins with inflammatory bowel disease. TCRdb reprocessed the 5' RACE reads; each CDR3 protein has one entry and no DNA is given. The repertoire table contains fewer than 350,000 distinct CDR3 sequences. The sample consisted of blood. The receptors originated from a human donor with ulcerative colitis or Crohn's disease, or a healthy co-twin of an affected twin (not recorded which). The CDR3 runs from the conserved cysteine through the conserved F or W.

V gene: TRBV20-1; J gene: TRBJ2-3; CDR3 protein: CSAMTGYTQYF
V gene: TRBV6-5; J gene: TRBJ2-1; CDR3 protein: CASSLGGHSYNEQFF
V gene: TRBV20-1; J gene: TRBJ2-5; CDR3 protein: CSARGGGPRETQYF
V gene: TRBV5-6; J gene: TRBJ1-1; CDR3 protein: CASSSPAGLRTEAFF
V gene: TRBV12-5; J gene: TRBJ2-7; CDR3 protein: CASGFGVETSLYEQYF
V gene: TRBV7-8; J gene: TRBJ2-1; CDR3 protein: CASTPGNEQFF
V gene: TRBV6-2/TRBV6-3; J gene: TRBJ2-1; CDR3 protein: CASSYSGTGWNEQFF
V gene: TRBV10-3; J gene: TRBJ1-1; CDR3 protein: CASDSGKNTEAFF
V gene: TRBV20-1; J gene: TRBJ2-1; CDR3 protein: CSAERDLTYNEQFF
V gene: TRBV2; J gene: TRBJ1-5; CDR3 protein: CASSAGTNQPQHF
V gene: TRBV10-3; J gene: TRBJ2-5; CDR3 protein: CAISGNRETQYF
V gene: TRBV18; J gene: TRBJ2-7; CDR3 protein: CASSPSGTPGGEQYF
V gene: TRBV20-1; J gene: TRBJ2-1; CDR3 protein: CSAQSGGGYNEQFF
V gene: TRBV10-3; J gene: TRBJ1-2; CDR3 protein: CAIRRQGAESYGYTF
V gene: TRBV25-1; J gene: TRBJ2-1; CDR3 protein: CASSTGTGEYNEQFF
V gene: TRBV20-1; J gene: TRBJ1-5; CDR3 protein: CSARNGAGNQPQHF
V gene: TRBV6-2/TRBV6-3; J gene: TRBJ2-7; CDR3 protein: CASSYSIPSGSYEQYF
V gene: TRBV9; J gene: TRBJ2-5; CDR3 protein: CASNRQGAETQYF
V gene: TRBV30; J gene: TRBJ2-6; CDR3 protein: CAWSVGTGDFGANVLTF
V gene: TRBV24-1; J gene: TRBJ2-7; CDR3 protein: CATSDPGGYRDSYEQYF
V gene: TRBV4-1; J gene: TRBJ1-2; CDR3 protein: CASSPGGNNYGYTF
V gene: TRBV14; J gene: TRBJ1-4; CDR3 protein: CASSQGDRGRKEKLFF
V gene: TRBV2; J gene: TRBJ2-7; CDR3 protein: CASSEYRISRDYEQYF
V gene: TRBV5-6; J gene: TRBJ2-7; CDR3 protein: CASSLDTEQYF
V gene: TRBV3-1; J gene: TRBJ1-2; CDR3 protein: CASSHRDRGTYGYTF
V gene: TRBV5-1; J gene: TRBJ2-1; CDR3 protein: CASSLATSGFNNEQFF
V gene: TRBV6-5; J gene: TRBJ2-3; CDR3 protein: CASSYTGGYTDTQYF
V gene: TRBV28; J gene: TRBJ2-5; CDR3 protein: CASSLIRQETQYF